Listed below are T cell receptor beta chains from one sample, sequenced in a study of CD8 T cells in ankylosing spondylitis. TCRdb reprocessed the 5' RACE reads via MiXCR and lists one record per CDR3 protein. The sample has under 250,000 distinct CDR3 sequences, approximately 24% seen once; the top ten hold under 7%. The sequencing input was blood, either unsorted or a sorted T cell fraction (not recorded which). These receptors were obtained from a male donor with ankylosing spondylitis or in good health (not recorded which). Each CDR3 is given without its conserved first and last residue. D genes are given only for firm matches.

11	TRBD2	TRBJ2-7	TRBV5-1	ASSLSGTTEQY
10	-	TRBJ1-6	TRBV28	ASSSPGGTLH
10	-	TRBJ2-4	TRBV29-1	SVESGENIQY
7	-	TRBJ2-1	TRBV29-1	SGIDEQF
11	-	TRBJ2-5	TRBV29-1	SVASAVTGTQY
12	TRBD2	TRBJ2-3	TRBV2	ASSWSGGTDTQY
13	-	TRBJ2-3	TRBV24-1	ATNAGTDHTDTQY
12	TRBD1	TRBJ1-4	TRBV5-1	ASRTGPTNEKLF
11	-	TRBJ1-1	TRBV12-3/TRBV12-4	ASRMTGNTEAF
10	-	TRBJ1-2	TRBV29-1	SVGSGGLGYT
15	-	TRBJ2-6	TRBV27	ASNPRVSPSGANVLT
13	-	TRBJ2-2	TRBV7-2	ASSLKRANTGELF
14	TRBD2	TRBJ2-2	TRBV11-2	ASSLYSGLNTGELF
12	-	TRBJ1-1	TRBV20-1	SARESGRGTEAF
12	-	TRBJ1-1	TRBV7-8	ASSLGLGGTEAF
11	-	TRBJ2-7	TRBV20-1	SALSGIDHEQY
14	-	TRBJ2-7	TRBV12-5	ASGLAAGARVYDQY
12	-	TRBJ2-7	TRBV29-1	SVAFRLKTYEQY
14	TRBD2	TRBJ2-1	TRBV6-1	ASSGSGRAIYNEQF
12	-	TRBJ1-1	TRBV20-1	SARDPRMNTEAF
10	-	TRBJ2-5	TRBV7-2	ASSAWLETQY
12	-	TRBJ1-4	TRBV12-3/TRBV12-4	ASTLGSGREKLF
9	-	TRBJ1-3	TRBV29-1	SVESRNTIY
12	-	TRBJ2-7	TRBV18	ASSPETFLYEQY
11	-	TRBJ2-1	TRBV7-8	ASSLELINEQF
12	TRBD1	TRBJ2-5	TRBV5-1	ASSSGQNQETQY
13	-	TRBJ2-1	TRBV5-1	ASSLVRGSYNEQF
13	-	TRBJ2-7	TRBV20-1	SASLIKGQRYEQY
11	-	TRBJ2-1	TRBV29-1	SAVQGSYNEQF
11	-	TRBJ1-3	TRBV10-3	AIGRSSGNTIY
13	-	TRBJ2-7	TRBV11-1	ASSRRVRDGYEQY
11	TRBD1	TRBJ2-2	TRBV20-1	SARAGGVRELF
14	TRBD2	TRBJ2-1	TRBV28	ASSIGGRGSYNEQF
9	-	TRBJ2-4	TRBV6-5	ASSDKNIQY
12	-	TRBJ1-2	TRBV20-1	SAQTASPNYGYT
12	TRBD1	TRBJ2-7	TRBV7-9	ASRKGQGSYEQY
15	-	TRBJ2-3	TRBV15	ATSRTGTGGGTDTQY
13	-	TRBJ1-1	TRBV12-3/TRBV12-4	ASSLAAGKNTEAF
13	-	TRBJ2-7	TRBV29-1	SAGAASTLTYEQY
8	-	TRBJ2-5	TRBV6-6	ACGWETQY
12	-	TRBJ2-1	TRBV9	ASSVATRDNEQF
12	-	TRBJ2-7	TRBV20-1	SALSGAQTYEQY
9	-	TRBJ1-4	TRBV29-1	SVGSPEKLF
11	-	TRBJ2-1	TRBV6-4	ASSRLPFYEQF
10	-	TRBJ2-1	TRBV20-1	SASFYNNEQF
14	-	TRBJ2-1	TRBV2	ASRTQAGGRSQEQF
12	-	TRBJ2-2	TRBV2	ATQAGQNTGELF
14	TRBD2	TRBJ2-1	TRBV27	ASSPMGTSGINEQF
11	-	TRBJ2-1	TRBV12-3/TRBV12-4	ASSLTVRNEQF
13	TRBD1	TRBJ1-2	TRBV19	ASSTGQGANYGYT
14	TRBD2	TRBJ2-1	TRBV6-5	ASSYAGLAAYNEQF
13	TRBD1	TRBJ2-3	TRBV6-5	ASSYSGTATDTQY
10	-	TRBJ2-7	TRBV30	AWTNVGYEQY
12	-	TRBJ2-1	TRBV20-1	SARASGSGNEQF